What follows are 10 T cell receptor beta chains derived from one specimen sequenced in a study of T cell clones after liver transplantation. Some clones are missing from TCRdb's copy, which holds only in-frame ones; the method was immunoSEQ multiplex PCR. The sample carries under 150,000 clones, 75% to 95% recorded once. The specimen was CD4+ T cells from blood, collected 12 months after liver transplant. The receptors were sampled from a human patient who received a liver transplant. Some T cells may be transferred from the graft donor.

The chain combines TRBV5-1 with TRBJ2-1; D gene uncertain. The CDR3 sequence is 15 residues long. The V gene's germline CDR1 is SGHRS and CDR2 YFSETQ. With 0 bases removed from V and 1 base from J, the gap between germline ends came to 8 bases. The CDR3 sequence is CASSLAGVSYNEQFF. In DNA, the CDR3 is TGCGCCAGCAGCTTGGCGGGTGTATCCTACAATGAGCAGTTCTTC.

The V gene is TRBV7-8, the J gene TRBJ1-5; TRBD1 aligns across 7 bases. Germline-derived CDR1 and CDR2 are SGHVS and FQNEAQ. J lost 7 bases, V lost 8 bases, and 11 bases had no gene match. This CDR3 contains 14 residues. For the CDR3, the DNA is TGTGCCAGCTCCTTCGACAGGGTAAGCCAGCCCCAGCATTTT. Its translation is CASSFDRVSQPQHF.

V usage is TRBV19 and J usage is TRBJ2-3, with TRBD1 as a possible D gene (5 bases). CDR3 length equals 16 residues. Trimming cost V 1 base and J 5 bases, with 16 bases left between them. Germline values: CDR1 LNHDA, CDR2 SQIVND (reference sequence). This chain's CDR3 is CASSIGGAGLEDTQYF. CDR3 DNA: TGTGCCAGTAGTATAGGTGGGGCAGGGTTAGAAGATACGCAGTATTTT.

The CDR3 loop reads CASSSLVGGNEQFF. CDR3 DNA: TGTGCCAGCAGCTCCCTCGTAGGGGGGAATGAGCAGTTCTTC. This chain uses TRBV7-2 with TRBJ2-1; D possibly uses TRBD1 or TRBD2 (6 bases each). CDR1 is SGHTA and CDR2 is FQGNSA in the germline V gene. V lost 4 bases and J lost 7, with 14 bases in between. There are 14 residues in the CDR3. Full variable domain (missing parts from reference TRBV7-2 and TRBJ2-1): GAGVSQSPSNKVTEKGKDVELRCDPISGHTALYWYRQSLGQGLEFLIYFQGNSAPDKSGLPSDRFSAERTGGSVSTLTIQRTQQEDSAVYLCASSSLVGGNEQFFGPGTRLTVL.

CDR3 region: CASSLAGGGEKLFF. CDR3 nucleotides: TGTGCCAGCAGTTTAGCGGGGGGAGGTGAAAAACTGTTTTTT. The chain recombines TRBV28 with TRBJ1-4, with D possibly matching TRBD1 (5 bases). This CDR3 is built from 14 residues. From germline, CDR1 is MDHEN and CDR2 SYDVKM. V lost 2 bases and J lost 7, with 11 bases in between.

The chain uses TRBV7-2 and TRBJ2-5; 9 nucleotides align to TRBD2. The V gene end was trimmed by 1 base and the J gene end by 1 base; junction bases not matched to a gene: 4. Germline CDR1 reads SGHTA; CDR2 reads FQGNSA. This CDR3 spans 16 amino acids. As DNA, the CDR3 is TGTGCCAGCAGCTTAGGACTAGCGGCCCTCCAAGAGACCCAGTACTTC. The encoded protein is CASSLGLAALQETQYF.

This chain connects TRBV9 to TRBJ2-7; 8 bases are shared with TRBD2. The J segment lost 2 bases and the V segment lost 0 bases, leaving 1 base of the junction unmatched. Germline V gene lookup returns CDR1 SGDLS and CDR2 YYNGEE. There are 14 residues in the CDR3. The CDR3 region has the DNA TGTGCCAGCAGCGTAGTAGCGGGAACCTACGAGCAGTACTTC. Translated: CASSVVAGTYEQYF.

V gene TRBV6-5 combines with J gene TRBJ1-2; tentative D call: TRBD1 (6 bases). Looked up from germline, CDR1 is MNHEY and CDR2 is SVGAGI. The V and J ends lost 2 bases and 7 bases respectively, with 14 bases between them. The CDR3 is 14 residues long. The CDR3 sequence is CASSYAPGGGGYTF. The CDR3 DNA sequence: TGTGCCAGCAGTTACGCTCCGGGGGGCGGTGGCTACACCTTC.

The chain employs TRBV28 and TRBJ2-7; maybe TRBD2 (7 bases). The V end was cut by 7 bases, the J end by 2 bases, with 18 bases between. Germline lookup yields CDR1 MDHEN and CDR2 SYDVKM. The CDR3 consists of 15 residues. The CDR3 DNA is TGTGCCAGCAAGGGCGCTAGGGGGGGGACCTACGAGCAGTACTTC. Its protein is CASKGARGGTYEQYF.

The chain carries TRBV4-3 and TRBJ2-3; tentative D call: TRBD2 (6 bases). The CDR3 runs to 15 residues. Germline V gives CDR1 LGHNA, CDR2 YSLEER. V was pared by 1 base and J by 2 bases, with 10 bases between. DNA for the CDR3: TGCGCCAGCAGCCAAGCGGCGGGGCCCACAGATACGCAGTATTTT. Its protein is CASSQAAGPTDTQYF.